The clone carrying this T cell receptor beta chain is a singleton in its sample. Its antigen remains unknown. The PCR used 60 Vbeta and 13 Jbeta primers. Assay used: immunoSEQ multiplex PCR; TCRdb lists only in-frame clones, some missing. The table lists more than 150,000 clones, 65% to 85% of them singletons. The data derive from a study of cytomegalovirus exposure and HLA in healthy donors. Findings of the study overall: Cytomegalovirus association was listed for around 180 TCR beta chains. Information on immune exposure was restricted to one variable (CMV serostatus). Presence/absence comparisons presumed near-even sequencing depth among donors.

CDR1 and CDR2 (germline): MGHRA, YSYEKL. The CDR3 loop spans 16 amino acids. V shed 4 bases, J shed 0 bases, and the junction held 8 bases outside the gene matches. This TCR was sampled from a girl between 10 and 17 years old in good health and CMV-seropositive. Source material: PBMCs. The chain links TRBV4-1 to TRBJ1-1; 7 bases align to TRBD1. CDR3 sequence (DNA): TGCGCCAGCAGCCTTGGGACAGAACCTCTGAACACTGAAGCTTTCTTT. Amino acids: CASSLGTEPLNTEAFF.